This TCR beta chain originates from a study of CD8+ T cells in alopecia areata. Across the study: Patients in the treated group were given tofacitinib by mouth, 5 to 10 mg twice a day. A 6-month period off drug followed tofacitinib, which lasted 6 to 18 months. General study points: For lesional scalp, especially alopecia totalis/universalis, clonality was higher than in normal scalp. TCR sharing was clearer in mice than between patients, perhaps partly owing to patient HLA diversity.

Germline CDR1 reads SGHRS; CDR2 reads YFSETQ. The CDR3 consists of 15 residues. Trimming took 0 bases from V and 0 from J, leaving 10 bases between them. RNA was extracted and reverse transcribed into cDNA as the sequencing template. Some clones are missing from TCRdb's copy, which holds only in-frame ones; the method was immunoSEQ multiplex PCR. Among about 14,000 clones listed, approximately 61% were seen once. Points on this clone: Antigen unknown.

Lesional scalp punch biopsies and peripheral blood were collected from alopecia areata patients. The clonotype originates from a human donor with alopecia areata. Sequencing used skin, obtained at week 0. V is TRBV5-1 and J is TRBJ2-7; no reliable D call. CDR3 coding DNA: TGCGCCAGCAGCTTGGGACATCCTAGCTCCTACGAGCAGTACTTC. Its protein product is CASSLGHPSSYEQYF.